Each of the 16 T cell receptor beta chains below was sequenced from the same sample in a study of control samples from healthy donors and cancer patients. Profiled with immunoSEQ multiplex PCR; TCRdb holds only in-frame clones, not every one. This sample carries some 120,000 clones, more than 70% of them seen once, and the ten largest clones take 2.5% to 3.5%. The sample was blood. These receptors were taken from a man between 60 and 75 years old in good health.

The chain combines TRBV9 with TRBJ2-4; D is unclear. The V gene's germline CDR1 is SGDLS and CDR2 YYNGEE. Trimming pared 0 bases from V and 8 bases from J, leaving 9 bases between. The CDR3 is 13 residues long. The chain's CDR3 is CASSVGPLDIQYF. CDR3 nucleotide sequence: TGTGCCAGCAGCGTAGGGCCCCTCGACATTCAGTACTTC.

This chain uses TRBV2 with TRBJ2-7; 8 positions match TRBD1. Germline V gives CDR1 SNHLY, CDR2 FYNNEI. This CDR3 comprises 13 residues. With V trimmed by 7 bases and J by 3 bases, 5 bases remained unmatched. The CDR3 DNA reads as TGTGCCAGCACCAGACAGGGGAGCTACGAGCAGTACTTC. It is translated as CASTRQGSYEQYF.

This clone was detected only a few times. The V and J genes are TRBV6-5 and TRBJ1-1, with D tentatively TRBD1 (6 bases). Per germline, CDR1 MNHEY and CDR2 SVGAGI. There are 16 residues in the CDR3. V lost 0 bases to trimming and J lost 1 base, with 12 bases between them. Here the CDR3 DNA reads TGTGCCAGCAGTTACTCCTTGGGACACAAGAACACTGAAGCTTTCTTT. This gives the protein CASSYSLGHKNTEAFF.

The chain uses TRBV5-4 and TRBJ2-7, with 12 bases identical to TRBD2. The CDR3 is 16 residues long. Trimming cost V 0 bases and J 6 bases; bases outside gene matches: 7. Germline V gives CDR1 SGHNT, CDR2 YYREEE (reference sequence). CDR3 residues: CASSLGASGGAIEQYF. DNA for the CDR3: TGTGCCAGCAGCTTGGGGGCTAGCGGGGGGGCAATCGAGCAGTACTTC.

The chain has TRBV6-6 and TRBJ1-1; 8 nucleotides agree with TRBD1. The CDR3 covers 15 residues. Germline values: CDR1 MNHNY, CDR2 SVGAGI (reference sequence). The ends lost 2 bases at V and 5 bases at J; junction bases unmatched: 7. In DNA, the CDR3 is TGTGCCAGCAGTTACGGGGACAGGTCTGTAACTGAAGCTTTCTTT. Its protein is CASSYGDRSVTEAFF.

The chain recombines TRBV6-5 with TRBJ2-7; no definite D call. V lost 0 bases and J lost 4, with 16 bases in between. Germline V lookup: CDR1 MNHEY, CDR2 SVGAGI. This CDR3 comprises 16 residues. This chain's CDR3 is CASSYSINGDNYEQYF. CDR3 DNA sequence: TGTGCCAGCAGTTACTCGATCAACGGAGACAATTACGAGCAGTACTTC.

The chain is built from TRBV14 and TRBJ1-1, with unresolved D. Germline V gene sequence: CDR1 SGHDN, CDR2 FVKESK. This CDR3 has 13 residues. V dropped 0 bases and J dropped 12 bases, with 14 bases sitting between them. CDR3 amino acids: CASSQDLPLESFF. The CDR3, as DNA: TGTGCCAGCAGCCAAGATTTACCCTTGGAGTCTTTCTTT.

This clone has a handful of counts. CDR3 nucleotide sequence: TGTGCCAGCAGTGGAACGGCAGATACGCAGTATTTT. It codes for CASSGTADTQYF. This rearrangement joins TRBV12-3 or TRBV12-4 to TRBJ2-3, with D hard to call. The CDR3 sequence is 12 residues long. Trimming removed 5 bases at V and 4 bases at J, with 7 bases between.

This rearrangement joins TRBV6-1 to TRBJ1-6, with TRBD1 as a possible D gene (6 bases). CDR3 length: 16 residues. The germline V gene encodes CDR1 MNHNS and CDR2 SASEGT. Trimming cost V 3 bases and J 7 bases, with 16 bases left between them. Written as DNA, the CDR3 is TGTGCCAGCAGTGACGGAACCAAGGGGGGAAATTCACCCCTCCACTTT. It translates to CASSDGTKGGNSPLHF.

This clone was picked up one time. J is TRBJ1-2 and V is TRBV7-2, with a possible D match to TRBD1 (5 bases). CDR3 length: 17 residues. CDR1 and CDR2 (germline): SGHTA, FQGNSA. The V and J ends lost 3 bases and 0 bases respectively, with 17 bases between them. DNA of the CDR3: TGTGCCAGCAGCTTTTTACAGGACGGCCTTCCTAACTATGGCTACACCTTC. Amino acid sequence: CASSFLQDGLPNYGYTF.

This chain connects TRBV11-2 to TRBJ1-1, with 9 nucleotides matching TRBD1. CDR3 size: 14 residues. Germline loops: CDR1 SGHAT, CDR2 FQNNGV. V shed 1 base and J 5 bases; nucleotides not matched to a gene: 2. CDR3 DNA: TGTGCCAGCAGCTTAGGGACAGGGGAGACTGAAGCTTTCTTT. It codes for CASSLGTGETEAFF.

The chain combines TRBV7-2 with TRBJ1-2, with TRBD1 matching 9 bases. Germline CDR1 SGHTA, CDR2 FQGNSA. The CDR3 runs to 15 residues. V trimming: 7 bases; J trimming: 4 bases; junction bases outside the gene matches: 10. CDR3 protein: CASTAGQGTFYGYTF. The CDR3 DNA is TGTGCCAGCACCGCAGGACAGGGGACCTTCTATGGCTACACCTTC.

This clone was seen only a few times. The chain joins TRBV28 to TRBJ1-6; D unclear. Germline CDR1 MDHEN, CDR2 SYDVKM. The CDR3 covers 17 residues. Trimming removed 5 bases from V and 9 bases from J, with 23 bases in between. The CDR3 DNA follows: TGTGCCAGCAGTCCCGCTAAGACGGGCCAGAGCGTTTCACCCCTCCACTTT. It is translated as CASSPAKTGQSVSPLHF.

This clone was seen only once. This chain links TRBV5-5 with TRBJ2-2; no definite D call. Trimming removed 4 bases from V and 6 bases from J, with 13 bases in between. This CDR3 region has 14 residues. Germline V gives CDR1 SGHKS, CDR2 YYEKEE (reference sequence). CDR3 loop: CASSHAPNAGELFF. Written as DNA, the CDR3 is TGTGCCAGCAGCCACGCCCCTAACGCCGGGGAGCTGTTTTTT.

The rearrangement uses TRBV7-3 and TRBJ1-6; D gene uncertain. V was clipped by 5 bases and J by 9 bases, with 14 bases between them. CDR1 is SGHTA, CDR2 FQGTGA, per germline. This CDR3 is built from 14 residues. The CDR3 spells CASSLNTLRSPLHF. CDR3 in DNA: TGTGCCAGCAGCCTCAATACGTTGCGTTCACCCCTCCACTTT.

The chain carries TRBV7-8 and TRBJ1-6, with 8 bases aligning to TRBD1. In germline, CDR1 is SGHVS, CDR2 FQNEAQ. Trimming at V came to 5 bases and at J to 8 bases, leaving 5 bases not matched to a gene. There are 14 residues in the CDR3. For the CDR3, the DNA is TGTGCCAGCAGCACAGGGGGGAGAGATTCACCCCTCCACTTT. This sequence encodes CASSTGGRDSPLHF.